This T cell receptor beta chain emerged from a study of Graves' ophthalmopathy and Graves' hyperthyroidism. The ends were cut back, 5 bases at V and 6 bases at J, with 14 bases in the middle. The CDR3 has 13 amino acids. CDR1 is SGHAT and CDR2 is FQNNGV in the germline V gene. RNA transcripts provided the template for amplifying TCR beta CDR3 regions. RT-PCR in the first round used HTBI primers; a second-round multiplex PCR followed. TCRdb independently ran MiXCR on the multiplex PCR reads; one entry per CDR3 protein. The repertoire holds under 200,000 distinct CDR3 sequences, with 30% to 45% as singletons. Certain patients, namely those with other autoimmune diseases, uncontrolled infections, pregnancy or lactation, were excluded. Clinicians made diagnoses from clinical symptoms, serum thyroxine, TRAb, thyroid ultrasound and orbital computed tomography.

This clonotype originated in a woman aged 35 to 49 with Graves' ophthalmopathy. The chain couples TRBV11-2 to TRBJ2-7, with D possibly being TRBD1 (6 bases). The sample comprised peripheral blood. The CDR3 region is CASSDGTRSEQYF. Here the CDR3 DNA reads TGTGCCAGCAGCGACGGGACAAGGTCCGAGCAGTACTTC. The whole variable domain, filled in from reference TRBV11-2 and TRBJ2-7, reads EAGVAQSPRYKIIEKRQSVAFWCNPISGHATLYWYQQILGQGPKLLIQFQNNGVVDDSQLPKDRFSAERLKGVDSTLKIQPAKLEDSAVYLCASSDGTRSEQYFGPGTRLTVT.